The 26 T cell receptor beta chains in this list originate from one sample, sequenced in a study of vaccination and CD4 T cells after COVID-19. Sequenced with the Oncomine TCR Beta short-read assay was DNA taken from cultured CD4+ T cells. Using its own MiXCR run on the PCR reads, TCRdb lists one record per CDR3 protein. The sample lists 10,000 or so distinct CDR3 sequences; over 45% were seen once. Treatment noted: approximately 11-day PBMC culture with coronavirus spike peptide pools or control peptides (ViraFEST assay). CD4+ T lymphocytes from the unexposed donor were collected before the COVID-19 pandemic (2011-2018). These receptors lack a known antigen. Input material: CD4+ T cells from blood, cultured in vitro. The source is a human donor in good health.

The V gene is TRBV6-5, the J gene TRBJ1-2; D call uncertain. This CDR3 is built from 13 residues. Per the germline V gene, CDR1 is MNHEY and CDR2 is SVGAGI. The V end was cut by 2 bases, the J end by 6 bases, with 10 bases between. For the CDR3, the DNA is TGTGCCAGCAGTTACGAGGGCCTTAATGGCTACACCTTC. It translates to CASSYEGLNGYTF.

This chain uses TRBV7-2 with TRBJ2-5; 14 nucleotides align to TRBD2. Losses at the gene ends were 3 bases for V and 5 bases for J; bases not matched to a gene: 5. The CDR3 runs to 16 residues. Germline values: CDR1 SGHTA, CDR2 FQGNSA. In DNA form, the CDR3 reads TGTGCCAGCAGCTTGACTAGCGGGGGGGCAGGGGAGACCCAGTACTTC. It specifies CASSLTSGGAGETQYF.

On this clonotype: Because the CDR3 is missing its conserved closing phenylalanine or tryptophan, this is likely a read error. This sequence joins TRBV6-5 and TRBJ1-2; no definite D call. Trimming took off 0 bases at V and 1 base at J, with 9 bases between the two ends. The CDR3 is 15 residues long. Germline CDR1 MNHEY, CDR2 SVGAGI. This CDR3 is CASSYSQLNNYGYTL. CDR3 in DNA: TGTGCCAGCAGTTACTCTCAACTAAATAACTATGGCTACACCCTC.

The sample holds one count of this clonotype. The chain couples TRBV10-3 to TRBJ2-7; 8 positions match TRBD2. This CDR3 is built from 16 residues. Germline assignment: CDR1 ENHRY and CDR2 SYGVKD. Unmatched junction bases numbered 14, after V lost 6 bases and J lost 4 bases. In DNA, the CDR3 is TGTGCCATCAGGGGAATCGGGGGGGGTTTGTCGTACGAGCAGTACTTC. It yields the protein CAIRGIGGGLSYEQYF.

The genes are TRBV29-1 and TRBJ1-1, with 12 positions matching TRBD1. V shed 7 bases, J shed 11 bases, and the junction held 8 bases outside the gene matches. The CDR3 length is 12 residues. The germline CDR1 and CDR2 sequences are SQVTM and ANQGSEA. CDR3 in amino acids: CSAGTGGVRAFF. CDR3 bases: TGCAGCGCTGGGACAGGGGGCGTACGGGCTTTCTTT.

This clonotype showed up just a few times. The chain employs TRBV20-1 and TRBJ1-1; no firm D call. The CDR3 consists of 13 residues. V was shortened by 3 bases and J by 3 bases, with 11 bases between the two germline ends. Germline loops: CDR1 DFQATT, CDR2 SNEGSKA (reference sequence). Here the CDR3 DNA reads TGCAGTGCTAGCCAGCCAACGGACACTGAAGCTTTCTTT. Translating it yields CSASQPTDTEAFF.

The J gene is TRBJ1-6, the V gene TRBV20-1; 9 bases fit TRBD1. J gave up 8 bases and V 3 bases, and 5 bases lay outside the gene matches. This CDR3 is built from 14 residues. Germline CDR1 reads DFQATT; CDR2 reads SNEGSKA (reference sequence). The DNA of the CDR3 is TGCAGTGCTAGGCCGGGACAGGGATATTCACCCCTCCACTTT. It encodes CSARPGQGYSPLHF.

V is TRBV2 and J is TRBJ1-2, with D unresolved. Germline V CDR1 and CDR2: SNHLY, FYNNEI. V gave up 3 bases and J gave up 7 bases, with 9 bases separating them. The CDR3 contains 12 residues. CDR3: CASSDSFGGYTF. As DNA, the CDR3 is TGTGCCAGCAGTGACAGTTTCGGTGGCTACACCTTC.

This sequence joins TRBV6-5 and TRBJ1-1, with D possibly being TRBD1 (5 bases). V dropped 2 bases and J dropped 10 bases, with 17 bases sitting between them. There are 14 residues in the CDR3. CDR1 MNHEY and CDR2 SVGAGI come from the germline V gene. The CDR3 DNA is TGTGCCAGCAGTTACGATCTTGCGGCAGGGTCAGCTTTCTTT. Translated: CASSYDLAAGSAFF.

The rearrangement links TRBV6-1 to TRBJ2-3, with D possibly TRBD2 on 6 matching bases. Germline CDR1 MNHNS, CDR2 SASEGT. This CDR3 comprises 13 residues. V shed 5 bases and J shed 2 bases, with 8 bases lying between them. In nucleotides, the CDR3 is TGTGCCAGCAGTCGGGACTTCACAGATACGCAGTATTTT. This gives the protein CASSRDFTDTQYF.

This clonotype is a singleton in its sample. The chain combines TRBV19 with TRBJ2-7; D tentatively reads TRBD1 or TRBD2 (9 bases each). The length of the CDR3 is 22 residues. The V end lost 7 bases, the J end lost 0 bases, and 37 bases lay between the germline ends. CDR1 is LNHDA, CDR2 SQIVND, per germline (reference sequence). CDR3 region: CASTRSLKTGGPGLASSYEQYF. CDR3 DNA: TGTGCCAGTACCCGGAGCCTGAAAACAGGGGGCCCTGGACTAGCGAGCTCCTACGAGCAGTACTTC.

As DNA, the CDR3 is TGTGCCAGCAGCCAAACAAACTATGGCTACACCTTC. Translation: CASSQTNYGYTF. V usage is TRBV12-3 or TRBV12-4 and J usage is TRBJ1-2, with D uncertain. V shed 6 bases and J shed 2 bases, with 7 bases lying between them. This CDR3 has 12 amino acids.

This clonotype has more than one count but fewer than ten. V and J are TRBV19 and TRBJ2-5; 11 bases agree with TRBD2. Losses at the gene ends were 7 bases for V and 5 bases for J; bases not matched to a gene: 3. The CDR3 loop spans 13 amino acids. CDR1 is LNHDA, CDR2 SQIVND, per germline (reference sequence). The CDR3 region is CASKLAGVETQYF. CDR3 nucleotides: TGTGCCAGTAAACTAGCGGGGGTTGAGACCCAGTACTTC.

This clonotype was recorded a few times. V is TRBV27 and J is TRBJ2-2; D ambiguous. V lost 7 bases and J 1 base, leaving 10 bases between the germline ends. The CDR3 contains 14 residues. Germline CDR1 is MNHEY and CDR2 is SMNVEV (reference sequence). The CDR3, as DNA: TGTGCCAGCACCCTAAGCTTGAACACCGGGGAGCTGTTTTTT. It yields the protein CASTLSLNTGELFF.

This clonotype has only a few counts. The chain has TRBV6-1 and TRBJ1-5; perhaps TRBD1 as D (6 bases). Trimming took off 6 bases at V and 8 bases at J, with 20 bases between the two ends. Looked up from germline, CDR1 is MNHNS and CDR2 is SASEGT. The CDR3 runs to 15 residues. The CDR3 spells CASSPPVGADEPQHF. CDR3 coding DNA: TGTGCCAGCAGCCCACCGGTGGGGGCTGATGAGCCCCAGCATTTT.

The chain uses TRBV20-1 and TRBJ2-4; 10 nucleotides align to TRBD2. The germline V gene has CDR1 DFQATT and CDR2 SNEGSKA (reference sequence). CDR3 size: 14 residues. J lost 14 bases, V lost 3 bases, and 13 bases had no gene match. CDR3 DNA: TGCAGTGCTAGGCGGGTAGCGGGGGGCCCGCGGGAGTACTTC. Protein sequence: CSARRVAGGPREYF.

The chain uses TRBV28 and TRBJ1-4; 7 positions agree with TRBD1. There are 15 residues in the CDR3. V was pared by 4 bases and J by 8 bases, with 10 bases of the junction left unmatched. Germline lookup yields CDR1 MDHEN and CDR2 SYDVKM. The CDR3 DNA is TGTGCCAGCAGTTCTCCGGACAGGCGGGGAGAAAAACTGTTTTTT. Translating it yields CASSSPDRRGEKLFF.

This chain uses TRBV7-9 with TRBJ2-7; the D is unclear. There are 14 residues in the CDR3. Trimming took 3 bases from V and 2 from J, leaving 11 bases between them. Germline values: CDR1 SEHNR, CDR2 FQNEAQ (reference sequence). The CDR3 reads CASSFEASPYEQYF. CDR3 DNA sequence: TGTGCCAGCAGCTTTGAGGCCAGCCCCTACGAGCAGTACTTC.

This sequence joins TRBV28 and TRBJ2-7; 10 bases align to TRBD1. The CDR3 is 15 residues long. Germline V gives CDR1 MDHEN, CDR2 SYDVKM. With 2 bases clipped from V and 4 bases from J, the junction kept 5 bases outside the gene matches. The CDR3 nucleotides read TGTGCCAGCAGTTTAATGGGACAGGGGCAGTACGAGCAGTACTTC. Its translation: CASSLMGQGQYEQYF.

This chain joins TRBV5-5 and TRBJ1-2, with D perhaps matching TRBD1 (6 bases). The CDR3 totals 15 residues. Per germline, CDR1 SGHKS and CDR2 YYEKEE (reference sequence). Trimming removed 3 bases at V and 0 bases at J, with 12 bases between. CDR3: CASSYRADANYGYTF. CDR3 coding DNA: TGTGCCAGCAGCTACAGGGCCGACGCTAACTATGGCTACACCTTC.

This clonotype was observed a handful of times. CDR3 in amino acids: CASSQEGLTGELFF. The CDR3 DNA is TGCGCCAGCAGCCAAGAGGGCTTAACCGGGGAGCTGTTTTTT. The chain employs TRBV4-1 and TRBJ2-2; the D is unclear. The CDR3 runs 14 residues. Per the germline V gene, CDR1 is MGHRA and CDR2 is YSYEKL. V shed 0 bases and J shed 5 bases, with 7 bases lying between them.

This clonotype was seen only once. At one of its ends the junction is not consistent with the germline gene, which may arise from a read error. CDR3 sequence reads: CASQSEQPNTEVFF. DNA of the CDR3: TGTGCCAGCCAGAGCGAGCAACCTAACACTGAAGTTTTCTTT. This rearrangement joins TRBV27 to TRBJ1-1; D is uncertain. The germline V gene has CDR1 MNHEY and CDR2 SMNVEV (reference sequence). The CDR3 loop spans 14 amino acids.

The V and J genes are TRBV5-1 and TRBJ2-7, with D possibly matching TRBD1 (5 bases). This CDR3 has 13 amino acids. The germline V gene has CDR1 SGHRS and CDR2 YFSETQ. The ends were cut back, 0 bases at V and 5 bases at J, with 9 bases in the middle. The CDR3 nucleotides read TGCGCCAGCAGCTTGGGACAGAGCAACGAGCAGTACTTC. Translating gives CASSLGQSNEQYF. The full variable domain, with the rest looked up from reference TRBV5-1 and TRBJ2-7, is KAGVTQTPRYLIKTRGQQVTLSCSPISGHRSVSWYQQTPGQGLQFLFEYFSETQRNKGNFPGRFSGRQFSNSRSEMNVSTLELGDSALYLCASSLGQSNEQYFGPGTRLTVT.

This clonotype came up once. DNA of the CDR3: TGCAGTGCTAGTGGTCTAGCGGGAAACATTCAGTACTTC. It encodes CSASGLAGNIQYF. The chain carries TRBV20-1 and TRBJ2-4; 8 bases agree with TRBD2. This CDR3 has 13 residues. V shed 3 bases, J shed 6 bases, and the junction held 4 bases outside the gene matches. The V gene's germline CDR1 is DFQATT and CDR2 SNEGSKA (reference sequence).

V and J are TRBV6-4 and TRBJ1-2, with D possibly TRBD1 on 6 matching bases. The CDR3 extends over 18 amino acids. The V end lost 8 bases, the J end lost 4 bases, and 29 bases lay between the germline ends. The germline gives CDR1 MRHNA, CDR2 SNTAGT. CDR3 sequence: CASRLTPGDTIAGYGYTF. The CDR3 region has the DNA TGTGCCAGCCGCTTAACCCCCGGGGACACTATAGCGGGCTATGGCTACACCTTC.

J is TRBJ1-2 and V is TRBV27; 7 positions agree with TRBD1. CDR1 is MNHEY and CDR2 is SMNVEV in the germline V gene (reference sequence). The length of the CDR3 is 14 residues. V was pared by 5 bases and J by 8 bases, with 11 bases of the junction left unmatched. Here the CDR3 reads CASSGNRGQGGYTF. The CDR3 region has the DNA TGTGCCAGCAGTGGAAACAGGGGCCAGGGGGGCTACACCTTC.